This TCR beta chain was obtained from a study of shared clonotypes between healthy human individuals. Study in general: Per donor, three plates held CD4 naive cells, three held CD4 memory, two held CD8 naive and one held CD8 memory.

The table came from immunoSEQ multiplex PCR; TCRdb's copy has only in-frame clones and leaves some out. The data show some 1.4 million clones, around 97% seen once. The investigators split CD4+ cells into a CD45RA+ naive subset and a CD45RA-negative memory subset. With 0 bases clipped from V and 3 bases from J, the junction kept 8 bases outside the gene matches. This CDR3 region has 16 residues. Germline loops: CDR1 LNHNV, CDR2 YYDKDF (reference sequence). Study results and caveats: It was only blood that was sampled, and tissue repertoires likely differ. Researchers found naive subsets generally carried larger estimated richness than memory subsets.

This clone was seen once. Its matching antigen is unknown. The sequence was collected from a man in his thirties or forties in good health. What was sequenced was naive CD4+ T cells sorted from blood. The subset is: CD45RA+ positively selected. The chain combines TRBV15 with TRBJ2-7; 7 nucleotides line up with TRBD2. In nucleotides, the CDR3 is TGTGCCACCAGCAGAGAGGTTGGGGAGCGGGGCTACGAGCAGTACTTC. It yields the protein CATSREVGERGYEQYF.